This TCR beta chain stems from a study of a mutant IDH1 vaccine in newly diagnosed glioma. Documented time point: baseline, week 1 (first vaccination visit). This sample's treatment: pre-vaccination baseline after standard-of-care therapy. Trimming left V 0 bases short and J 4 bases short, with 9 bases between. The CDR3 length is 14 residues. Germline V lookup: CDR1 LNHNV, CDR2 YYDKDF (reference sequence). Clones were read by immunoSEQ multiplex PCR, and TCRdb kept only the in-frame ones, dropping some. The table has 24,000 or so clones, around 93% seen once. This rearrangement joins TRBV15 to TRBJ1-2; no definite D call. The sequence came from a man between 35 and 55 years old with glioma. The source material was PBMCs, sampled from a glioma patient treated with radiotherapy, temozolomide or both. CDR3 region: CATSRDREFYGYTF. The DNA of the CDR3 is TGTGCCACCAGCAGAGATCGGGAATTCTATGGCTACACCTTC. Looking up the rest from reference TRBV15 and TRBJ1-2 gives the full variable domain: DAMVIQNPRYQVTQFGKPVTLSCSQTLNHNVMYWYQQKSSQAPKLLFHYYDKDFNNEADTPDNFQSRRPNTSFCFLDIRSPGLGDTAMYLCATSRDREFYGYTFGSGTRLTVV.